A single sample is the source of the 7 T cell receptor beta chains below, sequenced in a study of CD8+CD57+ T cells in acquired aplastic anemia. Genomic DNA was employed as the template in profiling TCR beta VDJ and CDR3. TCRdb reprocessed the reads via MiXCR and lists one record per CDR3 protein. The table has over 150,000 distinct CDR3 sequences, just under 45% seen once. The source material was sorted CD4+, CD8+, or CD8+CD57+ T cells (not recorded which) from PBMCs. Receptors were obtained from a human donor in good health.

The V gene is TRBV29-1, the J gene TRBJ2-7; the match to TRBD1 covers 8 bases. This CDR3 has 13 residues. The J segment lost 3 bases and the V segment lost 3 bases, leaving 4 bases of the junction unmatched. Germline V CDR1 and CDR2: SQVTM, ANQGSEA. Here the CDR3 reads CSVDGGQGYEQYF. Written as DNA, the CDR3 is TGCAGCGTTGATGGCGGACAGGGCTACGAGCAGTACTTC.

CDR3 sequence reads: CASSLETGFNEQFF. As DNA, the CDR3 is TGTGCCAGCAGCTTGGAGACAGGGTTCAATGAGCAGTTCTTC. This chain links TRBV5-8 with TRBJ2-1, with 7 bases that match TRBD1. This CDR3 has 14 residues. Germline CDR1 is SGHTS and CDR2 is YDEGEE. V gave up 0 bases and J gave up 6 bases; unmatched junction bases: 3.

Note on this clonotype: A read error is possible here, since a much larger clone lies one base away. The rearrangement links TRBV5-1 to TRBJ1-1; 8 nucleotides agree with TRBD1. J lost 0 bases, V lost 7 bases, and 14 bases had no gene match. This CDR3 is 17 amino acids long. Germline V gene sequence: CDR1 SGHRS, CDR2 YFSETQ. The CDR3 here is CASPCLDRGQMNTEAFF. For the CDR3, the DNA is TGCGCCAGCCCATGCCTCGACAGGGGACAAATGAACACTGAAGCTTTCTTT.

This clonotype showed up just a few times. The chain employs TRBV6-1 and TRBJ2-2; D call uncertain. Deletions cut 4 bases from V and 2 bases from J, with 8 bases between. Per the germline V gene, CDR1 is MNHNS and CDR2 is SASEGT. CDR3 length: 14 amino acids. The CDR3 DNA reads TGTGCCAGCAGTGCCGGACGTAACACCGGGGAGCTGTTTTTT. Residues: CASSAGRNTGELFF.

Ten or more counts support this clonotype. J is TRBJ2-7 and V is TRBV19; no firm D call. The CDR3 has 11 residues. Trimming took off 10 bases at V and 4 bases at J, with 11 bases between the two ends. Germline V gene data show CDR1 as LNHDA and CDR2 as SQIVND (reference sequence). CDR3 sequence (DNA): TGTGCCACTCGATCAGTTTACGAGCAGTACTTC. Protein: CATRSVYEQYF. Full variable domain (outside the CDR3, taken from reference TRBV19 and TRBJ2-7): DGGITQSPKYLFRKEGQNVTLSCEQNLNHDAMYWYRQDPGQGLRLIYYSQIVNDFQKGDIAEGYSVSREKKESFPLTVTSAQKNPTAFYLCATRSVYEQYFGPGTRLTVT.

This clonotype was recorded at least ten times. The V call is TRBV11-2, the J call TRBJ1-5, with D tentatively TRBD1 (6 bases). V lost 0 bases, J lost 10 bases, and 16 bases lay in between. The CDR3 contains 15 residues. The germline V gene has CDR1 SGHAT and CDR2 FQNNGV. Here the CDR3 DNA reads TGTGCCAGCAGCTTAGATGGGGGGGCAAAAGTCCCCCAGCATTTT. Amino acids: CASSLDGGAKVPQHF.

The CDR3 is CASSDGDRKTYEQYF. CDR3 in DNA: TGTGCCAGCAGTGATGGGGACAGGAAGACCTACGAGCAGTACTTC. V usage is TRBV25-1 and J usage is TRBJ2-7, with 8 bases matching TRBD1. Trimming removed 3 bases from V and 2 bases from J; junction bases left unmatched: 6. Looked up from germline, CDR1 is MGHDK and CDR2 is SYGVNS. The CDR3 has 15 residues.